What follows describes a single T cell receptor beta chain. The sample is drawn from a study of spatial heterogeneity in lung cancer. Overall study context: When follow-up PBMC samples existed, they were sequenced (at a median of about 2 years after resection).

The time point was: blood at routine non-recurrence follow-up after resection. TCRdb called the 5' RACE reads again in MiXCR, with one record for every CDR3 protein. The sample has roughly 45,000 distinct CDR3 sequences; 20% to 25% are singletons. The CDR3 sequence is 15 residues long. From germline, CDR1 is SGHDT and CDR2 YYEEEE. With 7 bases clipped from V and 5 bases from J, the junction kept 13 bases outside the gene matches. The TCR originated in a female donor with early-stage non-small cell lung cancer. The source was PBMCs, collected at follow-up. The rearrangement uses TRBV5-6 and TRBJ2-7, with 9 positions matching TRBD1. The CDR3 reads CASALRDRAKHEQYF. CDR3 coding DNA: TGTGCCAGCGCTTTAAGGGACAGGGCTAAACACGAGCAGTACTTC.